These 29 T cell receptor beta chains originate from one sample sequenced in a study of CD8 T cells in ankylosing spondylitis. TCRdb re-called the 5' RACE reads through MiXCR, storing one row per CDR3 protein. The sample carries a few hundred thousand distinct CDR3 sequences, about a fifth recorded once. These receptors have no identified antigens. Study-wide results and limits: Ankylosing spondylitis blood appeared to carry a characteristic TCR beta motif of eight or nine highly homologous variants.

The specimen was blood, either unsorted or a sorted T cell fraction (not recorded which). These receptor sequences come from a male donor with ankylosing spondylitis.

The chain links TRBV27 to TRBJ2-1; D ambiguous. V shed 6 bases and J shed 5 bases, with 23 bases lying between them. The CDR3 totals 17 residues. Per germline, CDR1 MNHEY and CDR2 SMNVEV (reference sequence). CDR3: CASSLRVGLRYHNEQFF. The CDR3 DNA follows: TGTGCCAGCAGCCTTAGGGTTGGGTTGCGCTACCACAATGAGCAGTTCTTC.

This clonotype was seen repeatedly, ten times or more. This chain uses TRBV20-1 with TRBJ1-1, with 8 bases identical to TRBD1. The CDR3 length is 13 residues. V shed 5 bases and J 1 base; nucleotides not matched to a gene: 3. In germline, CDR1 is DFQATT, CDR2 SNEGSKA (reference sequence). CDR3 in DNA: TGCAGTGCTGGGGGACAGGAGAACACTGAAGCTTTCTTT. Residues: CSAGGQENTEAFF.

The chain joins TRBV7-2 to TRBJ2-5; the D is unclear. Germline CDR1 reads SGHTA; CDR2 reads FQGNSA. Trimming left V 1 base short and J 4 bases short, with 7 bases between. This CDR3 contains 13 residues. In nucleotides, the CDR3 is TGTGCCAGCAGCTTAGAGAGAGGAGAGACCCAGTACTTC. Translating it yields CASSLERGETQYF. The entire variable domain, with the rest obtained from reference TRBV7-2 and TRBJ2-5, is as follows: GAGVSQSPSNKVTEKGKDVELRCDPISGHTALYWYRQSLGQGLEFLIYFQGNSAPDKSGLPSDRFSAERTGGSVSTLTIQRTQQEDSAVYLCASSLERGETQYFGPGTRLLVL.

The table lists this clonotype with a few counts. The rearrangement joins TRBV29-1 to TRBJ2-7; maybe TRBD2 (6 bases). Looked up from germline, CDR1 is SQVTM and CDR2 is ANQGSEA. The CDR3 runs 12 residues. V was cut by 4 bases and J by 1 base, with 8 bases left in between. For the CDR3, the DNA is TGCAGCGTTGGGGGACTGTCCTACGAGCAGTACTTC. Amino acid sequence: CSVGGLSYEQYF.

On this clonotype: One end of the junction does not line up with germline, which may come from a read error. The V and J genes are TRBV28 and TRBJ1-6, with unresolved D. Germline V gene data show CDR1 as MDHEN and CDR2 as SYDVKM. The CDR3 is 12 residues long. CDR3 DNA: TGTGCCAGCAGCTCCAATAATTCACCCCTCCACTTT. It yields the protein CASSSNNSPLHF.

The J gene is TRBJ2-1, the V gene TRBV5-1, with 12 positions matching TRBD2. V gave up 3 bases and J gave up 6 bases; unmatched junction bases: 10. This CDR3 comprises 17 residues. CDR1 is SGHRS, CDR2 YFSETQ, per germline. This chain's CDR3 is CASSWVASGRVGNEQFF. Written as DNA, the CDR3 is TGCGCCAGCAGCTGGGTCGCTAGCGGGAGGGTTGGCAATGAGCAGTTCTTC.

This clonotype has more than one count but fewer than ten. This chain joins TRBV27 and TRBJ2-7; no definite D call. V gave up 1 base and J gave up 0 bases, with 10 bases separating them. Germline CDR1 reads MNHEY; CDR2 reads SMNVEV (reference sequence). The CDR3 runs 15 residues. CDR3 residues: CASSLFPRGSYEQYF. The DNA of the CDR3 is TGTGCCAGCAGTTTATTCCCTCGTGGCTCCTACGAGCAGTACTTC.

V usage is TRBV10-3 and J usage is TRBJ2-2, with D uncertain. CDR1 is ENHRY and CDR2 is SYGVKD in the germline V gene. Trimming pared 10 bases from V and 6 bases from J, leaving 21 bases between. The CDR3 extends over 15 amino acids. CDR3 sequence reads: CATLPGGPKAGELFF. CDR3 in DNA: TGTGCCACCTTACCCGGCGGTCCCAAAGCCGGGGAGCTGTTTTTT.

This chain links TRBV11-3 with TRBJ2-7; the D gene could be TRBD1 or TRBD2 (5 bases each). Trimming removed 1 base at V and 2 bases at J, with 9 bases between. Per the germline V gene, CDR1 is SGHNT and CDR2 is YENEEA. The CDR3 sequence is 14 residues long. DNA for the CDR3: TGTGCCAGCAGCTTAGTCCGGGGCCCCTACGAGCAGTACTTC. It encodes CASSLVRGPYEQYF.

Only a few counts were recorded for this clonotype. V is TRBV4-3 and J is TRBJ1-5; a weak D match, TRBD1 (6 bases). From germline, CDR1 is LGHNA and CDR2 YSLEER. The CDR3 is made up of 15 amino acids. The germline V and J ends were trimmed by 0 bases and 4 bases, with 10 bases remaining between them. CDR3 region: CASSQDMGANQPQHF. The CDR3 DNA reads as TGCGCCAGCAGCCAAGATATGGGGGCGAATCAGCCCCAGCATTTT.

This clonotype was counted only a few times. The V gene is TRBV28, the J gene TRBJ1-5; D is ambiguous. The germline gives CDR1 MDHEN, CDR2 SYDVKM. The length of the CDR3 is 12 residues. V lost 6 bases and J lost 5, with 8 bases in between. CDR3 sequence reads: CASSPPHQPQHF. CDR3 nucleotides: TGTGCCAGCAGCCCCCCCCATCAGCCCCAGCATTTT.

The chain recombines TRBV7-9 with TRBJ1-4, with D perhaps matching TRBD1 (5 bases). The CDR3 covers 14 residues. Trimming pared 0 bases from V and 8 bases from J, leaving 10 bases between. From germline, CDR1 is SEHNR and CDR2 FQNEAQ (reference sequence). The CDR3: CASSLAGTEEKLFF. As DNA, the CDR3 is TGTGCCAGCAGCTTAGCTGGGACCGAAGAAAAACTGTTTTTT. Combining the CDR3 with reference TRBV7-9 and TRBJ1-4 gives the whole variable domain DTGVSQNPRHKITKRGQNVTFRCDPISEHNRLYWYRQTLGQGPEFLTYFQNEAQLEKSRLLSDRFSAERPKGSFSTLEIQRTEQGDSAMYLCASSLAGTEEKLFFGSGTQLSVL.

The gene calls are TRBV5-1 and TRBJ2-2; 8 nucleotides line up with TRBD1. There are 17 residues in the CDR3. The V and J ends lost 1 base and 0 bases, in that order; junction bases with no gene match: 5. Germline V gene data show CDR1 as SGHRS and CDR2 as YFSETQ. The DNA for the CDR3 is TGCGCCAGCAGCTTGCGGACAGGGCAATCGAACACCGGGGAGCTGTTTTTT. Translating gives CASSLRTGQSNTGELFF.

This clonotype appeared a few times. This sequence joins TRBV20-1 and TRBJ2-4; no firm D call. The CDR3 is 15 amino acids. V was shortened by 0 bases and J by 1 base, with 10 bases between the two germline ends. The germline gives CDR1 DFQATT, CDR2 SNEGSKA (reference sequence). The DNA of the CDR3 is TGCAGTGCTAGAGATAGGTGGTTGGCCAAAAACATTCAGTACTTC. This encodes CSARDRWLAKNIQYF.

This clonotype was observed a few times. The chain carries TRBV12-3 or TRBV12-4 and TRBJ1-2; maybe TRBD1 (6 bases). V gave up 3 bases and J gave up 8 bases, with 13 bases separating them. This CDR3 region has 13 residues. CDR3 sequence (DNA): TGTGCCAGCAGTTTGGAGGGGGGGGGAGGCTACACCTTC. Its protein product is CASSLEGGGGYTF.

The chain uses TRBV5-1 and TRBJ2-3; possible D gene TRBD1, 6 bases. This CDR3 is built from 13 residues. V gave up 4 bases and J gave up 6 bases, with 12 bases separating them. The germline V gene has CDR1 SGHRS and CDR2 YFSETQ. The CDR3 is CASSIIQGDTQYF. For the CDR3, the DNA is TGCGCCAGCAGCATTATACAGGGTGATACGCAGTATTTT.

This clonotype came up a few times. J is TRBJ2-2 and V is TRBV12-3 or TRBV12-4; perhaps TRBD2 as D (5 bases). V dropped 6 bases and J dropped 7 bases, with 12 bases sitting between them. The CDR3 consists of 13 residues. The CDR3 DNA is TGTGCCAGCAGGATTAGCGTCAGCGGGGAGCTGTTTTTT. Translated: CASRISVSGELFF.

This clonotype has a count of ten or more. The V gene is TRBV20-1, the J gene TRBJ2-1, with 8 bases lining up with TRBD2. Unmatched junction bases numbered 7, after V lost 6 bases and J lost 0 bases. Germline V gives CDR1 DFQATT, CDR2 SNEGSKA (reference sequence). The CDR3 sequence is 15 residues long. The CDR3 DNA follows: TGCAGTGCAAGAACCGGGACTAGCTCCTACAATGAGCAGTTCTTC. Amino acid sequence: CSARTGTSSYNEQFF.

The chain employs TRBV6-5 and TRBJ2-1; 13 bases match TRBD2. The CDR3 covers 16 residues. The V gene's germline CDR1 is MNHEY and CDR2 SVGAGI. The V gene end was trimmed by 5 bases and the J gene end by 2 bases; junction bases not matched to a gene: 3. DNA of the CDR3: TGTGCCAGCAGTACTAGCGGGAGGGGCGCCTACAATGAGCAGTTCTTC. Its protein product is CASSTSGRGAYNEQFF.

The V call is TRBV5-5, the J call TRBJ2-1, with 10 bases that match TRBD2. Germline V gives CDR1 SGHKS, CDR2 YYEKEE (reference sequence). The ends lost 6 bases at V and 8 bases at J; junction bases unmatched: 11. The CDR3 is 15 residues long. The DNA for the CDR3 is TGTGCCAGCAACCTTCTACTAGCGGGAACGGATGAGCAGTTCTTC. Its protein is CASNLLLAGTDEQFF.

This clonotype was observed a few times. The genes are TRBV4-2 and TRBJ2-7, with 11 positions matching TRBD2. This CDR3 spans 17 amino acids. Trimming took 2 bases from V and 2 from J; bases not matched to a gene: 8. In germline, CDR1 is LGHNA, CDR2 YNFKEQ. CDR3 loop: CASSQSLAGGSAYEQYF. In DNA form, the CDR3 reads TGTGCCAGCAGCCAAAGCCTAGCGGGAGGAAGCGCCTACGAGCAGTACTTC.

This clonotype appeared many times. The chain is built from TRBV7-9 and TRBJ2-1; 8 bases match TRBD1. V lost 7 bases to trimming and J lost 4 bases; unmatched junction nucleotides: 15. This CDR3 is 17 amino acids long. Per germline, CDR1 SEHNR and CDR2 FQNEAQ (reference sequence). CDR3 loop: CASTQAPRGPLYNEQFF. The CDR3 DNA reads TGTGCCAGCACCCAGGCCCCCAGGGGGCCTCTTTACAATGAGCAGTTCTTC.

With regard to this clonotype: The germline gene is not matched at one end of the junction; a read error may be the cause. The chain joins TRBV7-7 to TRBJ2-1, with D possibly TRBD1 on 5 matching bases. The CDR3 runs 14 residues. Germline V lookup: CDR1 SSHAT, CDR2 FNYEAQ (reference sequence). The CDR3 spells CASSPARGYNEQFF. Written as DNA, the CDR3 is TGTGCTAGCAGCCCAGCAAGGGGCTACAATGAGCAGTTCTTC.

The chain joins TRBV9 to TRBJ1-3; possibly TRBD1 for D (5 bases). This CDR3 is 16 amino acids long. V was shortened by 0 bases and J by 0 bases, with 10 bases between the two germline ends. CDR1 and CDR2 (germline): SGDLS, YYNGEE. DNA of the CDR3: TGTGCCAGCAGCGTAGGAGGGGAGAACTCTGGAAACACCATATATTTT. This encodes CASSVGGENSGNTIYF.

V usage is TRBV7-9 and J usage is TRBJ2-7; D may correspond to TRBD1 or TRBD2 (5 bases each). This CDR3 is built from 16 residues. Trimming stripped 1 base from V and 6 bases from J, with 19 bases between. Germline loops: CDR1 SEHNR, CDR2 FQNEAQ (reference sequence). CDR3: CASSLGVGTPWGEQYF. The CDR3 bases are TGTGCCAGCAGCTTAGGGGTCGGGACCCCCTGGGGCGAGCAGTACTTC.

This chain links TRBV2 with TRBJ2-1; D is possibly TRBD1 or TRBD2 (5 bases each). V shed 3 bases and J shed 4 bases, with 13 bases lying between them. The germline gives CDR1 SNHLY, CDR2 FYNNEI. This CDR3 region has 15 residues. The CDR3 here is CASSEGELIYNEQFF. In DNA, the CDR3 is TGTGCCAGCAGTGAGGGGGAGCTAATATACAATGAGCAGTTCTTC. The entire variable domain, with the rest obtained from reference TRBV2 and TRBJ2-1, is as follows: EPEVTQTPSHQVTQMGQEVILRCVPISNHLYFYWYRQILGQKVEFLVSFYNNEISEKSEIFDDQFSVERPDGSNFTLKIRSTKLEDSAMYFCASSEGELIYNEQFFGPGTRLTVL.

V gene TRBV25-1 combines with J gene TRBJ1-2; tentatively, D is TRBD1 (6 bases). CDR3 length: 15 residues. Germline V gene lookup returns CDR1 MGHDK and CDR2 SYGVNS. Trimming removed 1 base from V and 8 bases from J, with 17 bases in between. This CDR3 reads CASSESPGDHSGYTF. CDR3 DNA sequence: TGTGCCAGCAGTGAATCCCCAGGGGATCATTCAGGCTACACCTTC.

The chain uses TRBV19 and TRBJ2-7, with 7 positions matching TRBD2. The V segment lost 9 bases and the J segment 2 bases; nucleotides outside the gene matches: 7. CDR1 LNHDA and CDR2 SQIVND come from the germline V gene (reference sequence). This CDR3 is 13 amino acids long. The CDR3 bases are TGTGCCAGCTCACCGGGACTAACCTACGAGCAGTACTTC. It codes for CASSPGLTYEQYF.

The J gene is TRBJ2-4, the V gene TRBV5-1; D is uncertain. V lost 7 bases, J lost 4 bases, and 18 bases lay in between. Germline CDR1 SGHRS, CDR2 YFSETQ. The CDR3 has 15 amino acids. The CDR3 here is CASHAPRDGKNIQYF. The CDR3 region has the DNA TGCGCCAGCCACGCTCCACGCGACGGGAAAAACATTCAGTACTTC.